The 12 T cell receptor beta chains given below trace back to one sample, sequenced in a study of shared T cell receptors in the human thymus. Assay: immunoSEQ multiplex PCR; the TCRdb copy retains only in-frame clones and omits some. The sample contains roughly 560,000 clones, approximately 80% of which appear only once. These data also featured in a second study, about human thymus T cells.

Sequenced input: thymocytes. These receptors were collected from a boy in the first two years of life with a congenital heart defect.

This clone was picked up one time. This chain uses TRBV7-9 with TRBJ2-1; D perhaps matches TRBD1 (6 bases). Trimming removed 5 bases at V and 5 bases at J, with 25 bases between. The germline gives CDR1 SEHNR, CDR2 FQNEAQ (reference sequence). The CDR3 loop spans 18 amino acids. In DNA, the CDR3 is TGTGCCAGCAGCCCACTAGGGTACACAGGGAATCAGGACAATGAGCAGTTCTTC. This gives the protein CASSPLGYTGNQDNEQFF.

The V and J genes are TRBV19 and TRBJ1-1, with D perhaps matching TRBD1 (5 bases). Trimming shortened V by 6 bases and J by 3 bases, and 14 bases separated the two germline ends. This CDR3 is built from 14 residues. CDR1 and CDR2 from the germline V gene are LNHDA and SQIVND (reference sequence). In nucleotides, the CDR3 is TGTGCCAGTAGACCGCAGGGTGGGGACACTGAAGCTTTCTTT. It translates to CASRPQGGDTEAFF. Looking up the rest from reference TRBV19 and TRBJ1-1 gives the full variable domain: DGGITQSPKYLFRKEGQNVTLSCEQNLNHDAMYWYRQDPGQGLRLIYYSQIVNDFQKGDIAEGYSVSREKKESFPLTVTSAQKNPTAFYLCASRPQGGDTEAFFGQGTRLTVV.

The chain employs TRBV14 and TRBJ2-1, with TRBD2 matching 7 bases. CDR1 and CDR2 from the germline V gene are SGHDN and FVKESK. The trim removed 4 bases at V and 4 bases at J, leaving 10 bases unmatched. This CDR3 is 16 amino acids long. CDR3 loop: CASSRRASGNYNEQFF. The DNA for the CDR3 is TGTGCCAGCAGCCGGAGGGCTAGCGGCAATTACAATGAGCAGTTCTTC.

J is TRBJ1-3 and V is TRBV12-5, with no clear D. The germline V gene has CDR1 LGHNT and CDR2 FRNRAP. V lost 2 bases, J lost 1 base, and 6 bases lay in between. The CDR3 is made up of 14 amino acids. The CDR3: CASGLRESGNTIYF. The CDR3 region has the DNA TGTGCTAGTGGTTTGAGGGAGTCTGGAAACACCATATATTTT.

The chain has TRBV7-3 and TRBJ2-7; 7 bases agree with TRBD2. The trim removed 5 bases at V and 3 bases at J, leaving 13 bases unmatched. CDR3 size: 16 residues. CDR1 and CDR2 (germline): SGHTA, FQGTGA. The CDR3 DNA reads as TGTGCCAGCAGCCTAATGGGGGGGGGTAACGACTACGAGCAGTACTTC. Translated: CASSLMGGGNDYEQYF.

The gene calls are TRBV5-6 and TRBJ1-2, with D uncertain. The CDR3 loop spans 17 amino acids. The germline V and J ends were trimmed by 4 bases and 4 bases, with 23 bases remaining between them. Germline-derived CDR1 and CDR2 are SGHDT and YYEEEE. CDR3: CASSVTGFSPPLYGYTF. The CDR3 DNA follows: TGTGCCAGCAGCGTAACCGGGTTCAGCCCTCCACTCTATGGCTACACCTTC.

The V and J genes are TRBV5-1 and TRBJ1-1; D remains ambiguous. V lost 4 bases and J 1 base, leaving 11 bases between the germline ends. The CDR3 runs 14 residues. CDR1 SGHRS and CDR2 YFSETQ come from the germline V gene. As DNA, the CDR3 is TGCGCCAGCAGCGAGACGGGTGAGAACACTGAAGCTTTCTTT. It codes for CASSETGENTEAFF.

The genes are TRBV19 and TRBJ2-3; 8 nucleotides agree with TRBD2. The junction had 9 bases not matched to a gene; V was cut back by 6 bases and J by 1 base. The length of the CDR3 is 16 residues. Germline CDR1 and CDR2: LNHDA and SQIVND (reference sequence). CDR3 nucleotide sequence: TGTGCCAGTAGCAAATGGACAGCGGGGGGCACAGATACGCAGTATTTT. It encodes CASSKWTAGGTDTQYF.

This clone was picked up a small number of times. This rearrangement joins TRBV6-5 to TRBJ2-7; possibly TRBD2 for D (6 bases). Per germline, CDR1 MNHEY and CDR2 SVGAGI. This CDR3 contains 14 residues. V was cut by 5 bases and J by 6 bases, with 17 bases left in between. The CDR3 protein is CASSGAGLWVEQYF. The CDR3 DNA is TGTGCCAGCAGTGGAGCGGGTTTGTGGGTCGAGCAGTACTTC.

This rearrangement joins TRBV11-2 to TRBJ2-2; TRBD2 is a possible D gene (6 bases). V lost 6 bases and J lost 1, with 12 bases in between. The length of the CDR3 is 15 residues. CDR1 is SGHAT, CDR2 FQNNGV, per germline. The CDR3 region is CASRGGPRNTGELFF. In DNA form, the CDR3 reads TGTGCCAGCAGAGGAGGGCCTCGGAACACCGGGGAGCTGTTTTTT.

The chain is built from TRBV6-1 and TRBJ1-1; the match to TRBD1 covers 7 bases. The CDR3 runs 15 residues. J was trimmed by 7 bases and V by 6 bases; bases with no gene match: 14. The germline V gene has CDR1 MNHNS and CDR2 SASEGT. CDR3 region: CASSSGGQTSNEAFF. The CDR3 nucleotides are TGTGCCAGCAGCTCAGGGGGACAGACCTCAAATGAAGCTTTCTTT.

This chain uses TRBV10-2 with TRBJ1-2; TRBD1 agrees at 7 bases. The CDR3 loop spans 13 amino acids. Germline values: CDR1 WSHSY, CDR2 SAAADI. V lost 6 bases to trimming and J lost 0 bases; unmatched junction nucleotides: 1. CDR3 nucleotide sequence: TGCGCCAGCAGGGGACAGTCTAACTATGGCTACACCTTC. Its protein is CASRGQSNYGYTF.